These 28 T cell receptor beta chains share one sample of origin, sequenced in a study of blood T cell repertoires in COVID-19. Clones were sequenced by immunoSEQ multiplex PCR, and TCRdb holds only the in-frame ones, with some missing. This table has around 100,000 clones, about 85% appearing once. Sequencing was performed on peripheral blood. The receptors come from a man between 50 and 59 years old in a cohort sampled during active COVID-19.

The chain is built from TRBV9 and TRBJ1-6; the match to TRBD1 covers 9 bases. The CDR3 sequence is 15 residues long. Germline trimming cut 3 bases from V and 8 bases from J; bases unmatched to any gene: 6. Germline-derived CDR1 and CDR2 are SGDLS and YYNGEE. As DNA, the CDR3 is TGTGCCAGCAGCGGACGACAGGGGGGGGATTCACCCCTCCACTTT. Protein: CASSGRQGGDSPLHF.

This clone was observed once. The CDR3 nucleotides are TGTGCCAGCAGTGCGGGGGGACAAGAGACCCAGTACTTC. Amino acid sequence: CASSAGGQETQYF. The J gene is TRBJ2-5, the V gene TRBV2, with 7 bases that match TRBD2. Germline trimming cut 4 bases from V and 2 bases from J; bases unmatched to any gene: 1. Germline V lookup: CDR1 SNHLY, CDR2 FYNNEI. CDR3 length: 13 residues.

The CDR3 nucleotides are TGTGCCAGTACCAGACACTCCGCCGCCTCTGGCTACACCTTC. It codes for CASTRHSAASGYTF. This chain uses TRBV19 with TRBJ1-2; no clear D. The CDR3 runs 14 residues. V lost 7 bases and J lost 7, with 19 bases in between. Germline CDR1 LNHDA, CDR2 SQIVND (reference sequence).

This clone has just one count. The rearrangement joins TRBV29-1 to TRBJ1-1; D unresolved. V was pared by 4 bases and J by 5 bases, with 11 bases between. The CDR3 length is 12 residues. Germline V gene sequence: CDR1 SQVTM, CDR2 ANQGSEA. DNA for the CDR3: TGCAGCGTTGTAACCGGGAATACTGAAGCTTTCTTT. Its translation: CSVVTGNTEAFF.

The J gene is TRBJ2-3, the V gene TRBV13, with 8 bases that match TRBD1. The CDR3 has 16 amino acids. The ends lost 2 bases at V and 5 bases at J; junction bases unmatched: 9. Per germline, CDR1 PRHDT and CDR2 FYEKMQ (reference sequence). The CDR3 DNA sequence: TGTGCCAGCAGCTTAAGGACAGGGAGCCGACAAGATACGCAGTATTTT. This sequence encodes CASSLRTGSRQDTQYF.

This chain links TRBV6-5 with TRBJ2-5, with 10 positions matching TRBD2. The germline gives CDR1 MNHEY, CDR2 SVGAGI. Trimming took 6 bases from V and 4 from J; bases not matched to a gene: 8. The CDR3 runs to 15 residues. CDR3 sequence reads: CASSALAGARETQYF. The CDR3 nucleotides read TGTGCCAGCAGCGCCCTAGCGGGGGCGAGAGAGACCCAGTACTTC.

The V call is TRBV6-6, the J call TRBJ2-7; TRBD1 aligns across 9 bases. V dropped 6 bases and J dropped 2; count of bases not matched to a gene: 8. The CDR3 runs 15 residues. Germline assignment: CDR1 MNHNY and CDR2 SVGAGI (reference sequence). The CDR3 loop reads CASRKTGGEPYEQYF. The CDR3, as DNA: TGTGCCAGCAGGAAGACAGGGGGAGAACCCTACGAGCAGTACTTC.

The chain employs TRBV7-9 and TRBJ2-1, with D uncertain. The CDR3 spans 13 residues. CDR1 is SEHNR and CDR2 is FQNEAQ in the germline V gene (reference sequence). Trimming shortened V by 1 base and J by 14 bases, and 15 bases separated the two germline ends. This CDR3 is CASSLEVRDREFF. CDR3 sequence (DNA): TGTGCCAGCAGCTTAGAAGTTCGCGACCGGGAGTTCTTC.

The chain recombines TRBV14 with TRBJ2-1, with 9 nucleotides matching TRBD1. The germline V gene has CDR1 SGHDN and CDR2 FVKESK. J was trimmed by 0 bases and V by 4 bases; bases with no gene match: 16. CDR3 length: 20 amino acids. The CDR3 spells CASSLEAGQGLVDSYNEQFF. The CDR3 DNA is TGTGCCAGCAGCCTAGAGGCGGGACAGGGTCTCGTAGACTCCTACAATGAGCAGTTCTTC.

CDR3 region: CASSSGGLNTEAFF. The CDR3 DNA sequence: TGTGCCAGCAGTTCAGGGGGCTTGAACACTGAAGCTTTCTTT. This chain connects TRBV2 to TRBJ1-1, with TRBD1 matching 8 bases. Germline V gene lookup returns CDR1 SNHLY and CDR2 FYNNEI. The trim removed 5 bases at V and 0 bases at J, leaving 2 bases unmatched. The CDR3 is made up of 14 amino acids.

CDR3 loop: CASSTGTPNQPQHF. The CDR3 bases are TGTGCCAGCAGTACCGGGACACCTAATCAGCCCCAGCATTTT. The V gene is TRBV6-6, the J gene TRBJ1-5; possibly TRBD1 for D (6 bases). Germline V gives CDR1 MNHNY, CDR2 SVGAGI (reference sequence). This CDR3 has 14 amino acids. V lost 5 bases and J lost 4, with 12 bases in between.

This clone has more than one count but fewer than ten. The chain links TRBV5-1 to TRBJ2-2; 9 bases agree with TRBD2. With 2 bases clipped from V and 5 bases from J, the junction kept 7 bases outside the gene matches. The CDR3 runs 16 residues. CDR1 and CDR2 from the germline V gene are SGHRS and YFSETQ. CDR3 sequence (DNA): TGCGCCAGCAGCTTTTCGGCTAGCGGGAAAACCGGGGAGCTGTTTTTT. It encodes CASSFSASGKTGELFF.

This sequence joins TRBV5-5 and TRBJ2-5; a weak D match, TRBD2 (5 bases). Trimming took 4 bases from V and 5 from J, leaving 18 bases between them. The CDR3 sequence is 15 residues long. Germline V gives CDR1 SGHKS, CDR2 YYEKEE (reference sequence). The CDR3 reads CASSPTRAAWETQYF. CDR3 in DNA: TGTGCCAGCAGCCCGACGAGGGCCGCGTGGGAGACCCAGTACTTC.

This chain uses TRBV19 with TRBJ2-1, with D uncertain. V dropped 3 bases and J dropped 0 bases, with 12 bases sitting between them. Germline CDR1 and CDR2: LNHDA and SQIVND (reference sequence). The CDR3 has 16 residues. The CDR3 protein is CASSIPASPSYNEQFF. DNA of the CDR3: TGTGCCAGTAGTATCCCCGCGTCCCCCTCCTACAATGAGCAGTTCTTC.

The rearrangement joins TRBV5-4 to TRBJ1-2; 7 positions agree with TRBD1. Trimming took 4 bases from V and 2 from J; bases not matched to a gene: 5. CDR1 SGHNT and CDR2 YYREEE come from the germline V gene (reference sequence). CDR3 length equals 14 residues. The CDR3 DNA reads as TGTGCCAGCAGCCTTCAGGGGGGAAACTATGGCTACACCTTC. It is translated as CASSLQGGNYGYTF.

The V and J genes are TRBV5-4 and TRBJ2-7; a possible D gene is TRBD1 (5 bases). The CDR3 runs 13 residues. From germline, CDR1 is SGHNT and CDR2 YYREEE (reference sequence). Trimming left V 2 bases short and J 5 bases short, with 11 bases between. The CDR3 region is CASSFDSRDEQYV. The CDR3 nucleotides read TGTGCCAGCAGCTTCGACAGTAGGGACGAGCAGTACGTC.

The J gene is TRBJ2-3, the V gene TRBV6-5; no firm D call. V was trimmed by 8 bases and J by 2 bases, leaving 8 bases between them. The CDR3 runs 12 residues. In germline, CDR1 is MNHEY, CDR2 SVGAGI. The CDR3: CASQANTDTQYF. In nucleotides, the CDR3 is TGTGCCAGCCAAGCGAACACAGATACGCAGTATTTT.

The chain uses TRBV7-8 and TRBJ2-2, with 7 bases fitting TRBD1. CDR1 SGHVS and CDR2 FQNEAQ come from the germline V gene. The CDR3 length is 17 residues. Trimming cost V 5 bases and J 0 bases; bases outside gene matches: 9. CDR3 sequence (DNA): TGTGCCAGCAGCGTACCCCGGGACAGACCGAACACCGGGGAGCTGTTTTTT. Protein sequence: CASSVPRDRPNTGELFF.

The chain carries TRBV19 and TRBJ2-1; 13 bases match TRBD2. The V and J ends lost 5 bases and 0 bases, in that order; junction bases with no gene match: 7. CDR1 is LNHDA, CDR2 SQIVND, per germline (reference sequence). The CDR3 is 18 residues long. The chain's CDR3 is CASSPGLAGRSSYNEQFF. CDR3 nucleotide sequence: TGTGCCAGTAGTCCGGGACTAGCGGGGAGGAGCTCCTACAATGAGCAGTTCTTC.

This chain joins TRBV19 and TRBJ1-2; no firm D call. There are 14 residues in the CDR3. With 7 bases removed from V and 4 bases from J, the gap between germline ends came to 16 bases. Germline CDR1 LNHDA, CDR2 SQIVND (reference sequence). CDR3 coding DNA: TGTGCCAGTACCGCCGGCGCCAGGCTCTATGGCTACACCTTC. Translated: CASTAGARLYGYTF.

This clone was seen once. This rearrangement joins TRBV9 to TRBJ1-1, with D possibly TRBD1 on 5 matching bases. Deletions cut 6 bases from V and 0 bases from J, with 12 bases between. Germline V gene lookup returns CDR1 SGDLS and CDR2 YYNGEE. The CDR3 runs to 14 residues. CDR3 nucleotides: TGTGCCAGCACCCGGGGGGGTATGAACACTGAAGCTTTCTTT. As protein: CASTRGGMNTEAFF. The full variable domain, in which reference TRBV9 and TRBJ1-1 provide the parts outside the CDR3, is DSGVTQTPKHLITATGQRVTLRCSPRSGDLSVYWYQQSLDQGLQFLIQYYNGEERAKGNILERFSAQQFPDLHSELNLSSLELGDSALYFCASTRGGMNTEAFFGQGTRLTVV.

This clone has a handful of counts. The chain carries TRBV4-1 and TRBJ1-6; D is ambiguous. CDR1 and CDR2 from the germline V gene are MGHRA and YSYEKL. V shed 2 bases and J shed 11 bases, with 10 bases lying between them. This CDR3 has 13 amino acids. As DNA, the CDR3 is TGCGCCAGCAGCCAACAAGCCGGGACACCCCTCCACTTT. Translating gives CASSQQAGTPLHF.

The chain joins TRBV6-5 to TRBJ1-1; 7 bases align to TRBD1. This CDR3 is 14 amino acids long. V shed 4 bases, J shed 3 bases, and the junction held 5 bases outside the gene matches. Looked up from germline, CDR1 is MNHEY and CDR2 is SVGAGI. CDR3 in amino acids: CASSFSTGDTEAFF. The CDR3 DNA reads TGTGCCAGCAGTTTTTCAACAGGGGACACTGAAGCTTTCTTT.

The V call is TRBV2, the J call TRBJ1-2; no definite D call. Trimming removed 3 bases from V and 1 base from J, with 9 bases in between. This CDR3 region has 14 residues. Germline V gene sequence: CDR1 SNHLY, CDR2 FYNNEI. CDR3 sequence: CASSENQDNYGYTF. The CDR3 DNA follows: TGTGCCAGCAGTGAGAACCAGGATAACTATGGCTACACCTTC.

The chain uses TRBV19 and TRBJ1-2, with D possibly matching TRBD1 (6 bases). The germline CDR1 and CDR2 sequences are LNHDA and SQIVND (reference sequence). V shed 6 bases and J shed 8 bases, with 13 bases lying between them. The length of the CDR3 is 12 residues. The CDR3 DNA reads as TGTGCCAGTAGCCTCTGGGACATGGGCTACACCTTC. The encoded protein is CASSLWDMGYTF.

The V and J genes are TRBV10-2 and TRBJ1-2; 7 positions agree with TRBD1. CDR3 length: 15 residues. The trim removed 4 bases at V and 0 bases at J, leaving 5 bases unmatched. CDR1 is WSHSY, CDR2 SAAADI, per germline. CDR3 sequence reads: CASSANRGANYGYTF. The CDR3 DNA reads TGCGCCAGCAGTGCGAACAGGGGTGCTAACTATGGCTACACCTTC.

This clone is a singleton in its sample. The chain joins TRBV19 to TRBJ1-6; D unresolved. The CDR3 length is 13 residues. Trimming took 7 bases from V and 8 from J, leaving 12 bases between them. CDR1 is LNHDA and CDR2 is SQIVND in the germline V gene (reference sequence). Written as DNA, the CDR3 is TGTGCCAGTACTATCAGCCAGGATTCACCCCTCCACTTT. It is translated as CASTISQDSPLHF.

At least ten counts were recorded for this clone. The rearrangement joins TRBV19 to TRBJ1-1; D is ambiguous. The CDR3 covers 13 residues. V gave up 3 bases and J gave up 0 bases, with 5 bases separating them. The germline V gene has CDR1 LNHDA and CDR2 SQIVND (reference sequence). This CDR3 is CASSITVNTEAFF. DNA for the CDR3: TGTGCCAGTAGTATCACAGTGAACACTGAAGCTTTCTTT.